The 8 T cell receptor beta chains listed next were all sequenced from one sample in a study of T cell changes during pregnancy in multiple sclerosis. This table comes from immunoSEQ multiplex PCR, and its TCRdb copy is limited to in-frame clones, with some not included. The data contain tens of thousands of clones, around 94% of them singletons. The sample in question was CD4+ T cells from peripheral blood mononuclear cells, obtained in the first trimester of pregnancy. These receptors were collected from a female donor with multiple sclerosis, enrolled in a pregnancy study.

The CDR3 region is CASMRVAGTQYF. For the CDR3, the DNA is TGTGCCAGCATGCGGGTCGCAGGTACGCAGTATTTT. The gene calls are TRBV6-1 and TRBJ2-3, with D possibly TRBD2 on 5 matching bases. The germline V and J ends were trimmed by 7 bases and 8 bases, with 13 bases remaining between them. Germline CDR1 and CDR2: MNHNS and SASEGT. The CDR3 has 12 residues.

Only one count was recorded for this clone. J is TRBJ1-5 and V is TRBV7-3; D not resolved. Germline V lookup: CDR1 SGHTA, CDR2 FQGTGA. This CDR3 has 20 amino acids. V lost 5 bases and J 0 bases, leaving 26 bases between the germline ends. The CDR3 loop reads CASSPNPDSKATYSNQPQHF. For the CDR3, the DNA is TGTGCCAGCAGCCCAAACCCGGACTCAAAGGCAACCTATAGCAATCAGCCCCAGCATTTT.

V gene TRBV6-5 combines with J gene TRBJ1-1; tentatively, D is TRBD1 (5 bases). In germline, CDR1 is MNHEY, CDR2 SVGAGI. This CDR3 comprises 14 residues. V was clipped by 7 bases and J by 2 bases, with 14 bases between them. The DNA for the CDR3 is TGTGCCAGCACTAGGGGTACGGATAACACTGAAGCTTTCTTT. This translates into CASTRGTDNTEAFF.

This chain joins TRBV19 and TRBJ1-6, with 8 bases fitting TRBD1. This CDR3 has 16 residues. Germline V CDR1 and CDR2: LNHDA, SQIVND (reference sequence). The V gene end was trimmed by 4 bases and the J gene end by 8 bases; junction bases not matched to a gene: 10. CDR3 coding DNA: TGTGCCAGTAGTACCCCTCAGGGGGCGGGGTATTCACCCCTCCACTTT. As protein: CASSTPQGAGYSPLHF.

This chain joins TRBV30 and TRBJ2-5; 7 nucleotides align to TRBD1. The length of the CDR3 is 15 residues. V was clipped by 2 bases and J by 4 bases; unmatched bases: 10. Germline loops: CDR1 GTSNPN, CDR2 SVGIG (reference sequence). The CDR3 DNA reads TGTGCCTGGAGTCTCCAGGACAGGCGAATAGAGACCCAGTACTTC. It yields the protein CAWSLQDRRIETQYF.

The chain has TRBV5-3 and TRBJ2-7; possibly TRBD1 for D (5 bases). TRBV5-3 is labeled an ORF, and its function is uncertain. The CDR3 sequence is 14 residues long. Deletions cut 2 bases from V and 2 bases from J, with 11 bases between. CDR3 amino acids: CARSLPRVPYEQYF. The CDR3 nucleotides are TGTGCCAGAAGCTTACCCAGGGTTCCCTACGAGCAGTACTTC.

The genes are TRBV18 and TRBJ2-3; 8 bases are a match to TRBD1. Germline V gene data show CDR1 as KGHSH and CDR2 as LQKENI. Trimming took 5 bases from V and 3 from J; bases not matched to a gene: 10. The CDR3 contains 16 residues. The CDR3 sequence is CASSTVQGVYTDTQYF. The CDR3, as DNA: TGTGCCAGCTCAACCGTACAGGGGGTATATACAGATACGCAGTATTTT.

The gene calls are TRBV7-2 and TRBJ2-1; 10 bases map to TRBD1. J gave up 4 bases and V 1 base, and 7 bases lay outside the gene matches. The V gene's germline CDR1 is SGHTA and CDR2 FQGNSA. The CDR3 is made up of 17 amino acids. The CDR3 spells CASSLGRQGANYNEQFF. CDR3 in DNA: TGTGCCAGCAGCTTAGGGCGACAGGGGGCGAATTACAATGAGCAGTTCTTC.